This T cell receptor beta chain was obtained from a study of T cells after yellow fever vaccination. Notes on the study in general: It was the secondary response that reached its peak faster, day 5 versus 15, but it was weaker. The bulk population could contribute abundant contaminating clonotypes to FACS-sorted repertoires.

TCRdb reanalysed the 5' RACE reads using MiXCR and keeps one entry per CDR3 protein. In the table there are over 110,000 distinct CDR3 sequences, 7.7% of which are singletons. This clonotype was picked up many times. Its antigen is currently unknown. Material: CD4+ T cells sorted from PBMCs, obtained 5 days after the yellow fever booster vaccination. This clonotype originated in a man aged 30-40 years who received the YFV17D yellow fever vaccine.

DNA of the CDR3: TGTGCCAGCAGTGAAATGGGGGTCAGGGACAATGAGCAGTTCTTC. It encodes CASSEMGVRDNEQFF. This chain joins TRBV2 and TRBJ2-1; either TRBD1 or TRBD2 may supply D (5 bases each). From germline, CDR1 is SNHLY and CDR2 FYNNEI. This CDR3 is built from 15 residues. Trimming took off 2 bases at V and 5 bases at J, with 13 bases between the two ends.